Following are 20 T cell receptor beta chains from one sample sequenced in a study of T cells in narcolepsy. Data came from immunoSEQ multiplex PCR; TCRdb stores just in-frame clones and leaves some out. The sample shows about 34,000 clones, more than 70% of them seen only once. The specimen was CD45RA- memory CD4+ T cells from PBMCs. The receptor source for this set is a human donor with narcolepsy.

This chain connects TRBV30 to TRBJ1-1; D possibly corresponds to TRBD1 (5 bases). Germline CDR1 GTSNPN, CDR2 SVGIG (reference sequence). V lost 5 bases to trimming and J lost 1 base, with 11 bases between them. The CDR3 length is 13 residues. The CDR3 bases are TGTGCCTGGTGTCGTCAGGGGAACACTGAAGCTTTCTTT. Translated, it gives CAWCRQGNTEAFF.

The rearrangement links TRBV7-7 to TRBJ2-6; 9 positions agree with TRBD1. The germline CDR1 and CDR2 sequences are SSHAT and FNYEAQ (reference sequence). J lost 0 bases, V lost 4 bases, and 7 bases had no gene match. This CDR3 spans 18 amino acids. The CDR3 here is CASSSWTGANSGANVLTF. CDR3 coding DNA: TGTGCCAGCAGCTCATGGACAGGGGCGAACTCTGGGGCCAACGTCCTGACTTTC.

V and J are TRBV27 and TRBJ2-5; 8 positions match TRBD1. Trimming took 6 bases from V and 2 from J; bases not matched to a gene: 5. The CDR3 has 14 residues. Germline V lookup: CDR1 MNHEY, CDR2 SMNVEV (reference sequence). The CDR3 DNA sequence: TGTGCCAGCAGCCCTTGGACAGGGCAAGAGACCCAGTACTTC. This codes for CASSPWTGQETQYF.

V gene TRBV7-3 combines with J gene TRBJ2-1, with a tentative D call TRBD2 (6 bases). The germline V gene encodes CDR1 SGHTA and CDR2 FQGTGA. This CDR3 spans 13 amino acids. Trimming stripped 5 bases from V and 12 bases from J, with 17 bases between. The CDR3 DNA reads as TGTGCCAGCAGCCTCGGGACTTCCCAAGGGCAGTTCTTC. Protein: CASSLGTSQGQFF.

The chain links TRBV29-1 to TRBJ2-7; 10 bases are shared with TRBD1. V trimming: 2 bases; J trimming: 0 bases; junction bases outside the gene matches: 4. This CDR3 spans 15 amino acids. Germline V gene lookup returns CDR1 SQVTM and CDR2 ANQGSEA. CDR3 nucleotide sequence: TGCAGCGTTGAATTGGGACAGGGGTCCTCCTACGAGCAGTACTTC. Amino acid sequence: CSVELGQGSSYEQYF.

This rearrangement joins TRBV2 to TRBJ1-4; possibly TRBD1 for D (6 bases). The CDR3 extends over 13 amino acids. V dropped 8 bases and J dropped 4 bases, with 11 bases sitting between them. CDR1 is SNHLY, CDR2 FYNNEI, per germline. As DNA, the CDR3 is TGTGCCAGCCGAGGGGGGGGTAATGAAAAACTGTTTTTT. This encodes CASRGGGNEKLFF.

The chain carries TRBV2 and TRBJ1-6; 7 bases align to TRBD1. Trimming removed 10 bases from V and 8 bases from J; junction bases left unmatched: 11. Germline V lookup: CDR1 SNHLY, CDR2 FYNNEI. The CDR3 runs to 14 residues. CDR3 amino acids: CATHQTGTDSPLHF. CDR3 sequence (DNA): TGTGCCACCCACCAGACAGGGACGGATTCACCCCTCCACTTT.

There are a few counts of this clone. As DNA, the CDR3 is TGTGCCAGTACCGGACGGGATACGCAGTATTTT. Translating gives CASTGRDTQYF. The chain carries TRBV19 and TRBJ2-3; no reliable D call. The germline V gene has CDR1 LNHDA and CDR2 SQIVND (reference sequence). V was pared by 7 bases and J by 6 bases, with 8 bases between. This CDR3 spans 11 amino acids.

CDR3 loop: CASRGQANTGELFF. The CDR3 bases are TGCGCCAGCAGAGGACAGGCGAACACCGGGGAGCTGTTTTTT. The V and J genes are TRBV5-1 and TRBJ2-2, with 7 bases matching TRBD1. Trimming removed 5 bases from V and 0 bases from J; junction bases left unmatched: 1. The germline V gene encodes CDR1 SGHRS and CDR2 YFSETQ. CDR3 size: 14 residues.

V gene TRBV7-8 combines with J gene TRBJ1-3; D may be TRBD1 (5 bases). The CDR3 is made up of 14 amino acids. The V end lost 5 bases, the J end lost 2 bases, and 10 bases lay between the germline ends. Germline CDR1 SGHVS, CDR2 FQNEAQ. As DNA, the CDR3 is TGTGCCAGCAGCACGGGGGGTCCTGGAAACACCATATATTTT. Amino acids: CASSTGGPGNTIYF.

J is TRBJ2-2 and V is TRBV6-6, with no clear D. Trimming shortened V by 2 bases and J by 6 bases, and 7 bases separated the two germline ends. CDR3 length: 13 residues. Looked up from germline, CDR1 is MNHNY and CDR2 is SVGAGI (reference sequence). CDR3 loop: CASSYGTAGELFF. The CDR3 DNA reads TGTGCCAGCAGTTACGGAACAGCCGGGGAGCTGTTTTTT.

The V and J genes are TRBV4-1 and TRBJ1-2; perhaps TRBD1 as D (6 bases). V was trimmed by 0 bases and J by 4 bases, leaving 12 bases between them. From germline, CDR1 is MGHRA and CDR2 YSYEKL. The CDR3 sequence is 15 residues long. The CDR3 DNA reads TGCGCCAGCAGCCAAGAGGGCAGGGGCCTCTATGGCTACACCTTC. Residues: CASSQEGRGLYGYTF.

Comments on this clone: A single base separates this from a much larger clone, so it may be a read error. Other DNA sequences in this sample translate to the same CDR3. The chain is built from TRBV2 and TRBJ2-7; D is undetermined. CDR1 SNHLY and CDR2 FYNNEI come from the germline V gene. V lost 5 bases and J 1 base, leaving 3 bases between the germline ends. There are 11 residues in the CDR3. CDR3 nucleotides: TGTGCCAGCAGTCAGTCCTACGAGCAGTACTTC. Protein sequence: CASSQSYEQYF.

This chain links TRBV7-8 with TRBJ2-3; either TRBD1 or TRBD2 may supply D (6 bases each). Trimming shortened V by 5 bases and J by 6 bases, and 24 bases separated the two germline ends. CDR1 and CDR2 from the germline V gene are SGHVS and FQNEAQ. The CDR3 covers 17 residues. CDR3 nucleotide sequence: TGTGCCAGCAGCCTCCAAAGCGGGCAGGGGAGGTGGGATACGCAGTATTTT. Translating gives CASSLQSGQGRWDTQYF.

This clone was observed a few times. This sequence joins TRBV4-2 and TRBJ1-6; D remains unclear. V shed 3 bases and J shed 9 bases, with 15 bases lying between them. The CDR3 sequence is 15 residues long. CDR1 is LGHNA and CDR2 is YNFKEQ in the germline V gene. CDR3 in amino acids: CASSQEGSGISPLHF. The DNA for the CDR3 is TGTGCCAGCAGCCAGGAGGGTTCGGGGATTTCACCCCTCCACTTT.

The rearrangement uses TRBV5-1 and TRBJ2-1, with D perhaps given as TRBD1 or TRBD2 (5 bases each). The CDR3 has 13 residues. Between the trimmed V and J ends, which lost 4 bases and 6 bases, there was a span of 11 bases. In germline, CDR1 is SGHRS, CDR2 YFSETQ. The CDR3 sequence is CASSATGTNEQFF. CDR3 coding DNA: TGCGCCAGCAGCGCGACGGGGACCAATGAGCAGTTCTTC.

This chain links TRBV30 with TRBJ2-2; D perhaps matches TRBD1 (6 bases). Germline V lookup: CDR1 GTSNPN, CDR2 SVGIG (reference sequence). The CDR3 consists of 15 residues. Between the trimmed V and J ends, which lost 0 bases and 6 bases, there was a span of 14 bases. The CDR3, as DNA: TGTGCCTGGAGTGTAAAACAGGGAAGGGCCGGGGAGCTGTTTTTT. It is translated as CAWSVKQGRAGELFF. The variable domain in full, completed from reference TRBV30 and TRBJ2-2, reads SQTIHQWPATLVQPVGSPLSLECTVEGTSNPNLYWYRQAAGRGLQLLFYSVGIGQISSEVPQNLSASRPQDRQFILSSKKLLLSDSGFYLCAWSVKQGRAGELFFGEGSRLTVL.

For the CDR3, the DNA is TGCGCCAGCAGCCAAGGGGCAGACGCTAACTATGGCTACACCTTC. As protein: CASSQGADANYGYTF. V usage is TRBV4-1 and J usage is TRBJ1-2; D call uncertain. CDR3 length: 15 amino acids. V lost 1 base, J lost 0 bases, and 9 bases lay in between. Germline V gives CDR1 MGHRA, CDR2 YSYEKL.

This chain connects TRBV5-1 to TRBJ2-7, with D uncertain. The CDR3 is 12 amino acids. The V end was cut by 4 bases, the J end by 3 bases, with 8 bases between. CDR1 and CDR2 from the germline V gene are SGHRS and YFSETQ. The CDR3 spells CASSRSIYEQYF. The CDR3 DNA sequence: TGCGCCAGCAGCCGGAGTATCTACGAGCAGTACTTC.

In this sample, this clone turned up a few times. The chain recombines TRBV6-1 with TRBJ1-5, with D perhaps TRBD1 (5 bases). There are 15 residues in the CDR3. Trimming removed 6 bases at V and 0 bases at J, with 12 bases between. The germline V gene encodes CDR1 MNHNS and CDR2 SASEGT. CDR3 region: CASRIRVYSNQPQHF. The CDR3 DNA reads TGTGCCAGCAGAATCAGGGTCTATAGCAATCAGCCCCAGCATTTT.